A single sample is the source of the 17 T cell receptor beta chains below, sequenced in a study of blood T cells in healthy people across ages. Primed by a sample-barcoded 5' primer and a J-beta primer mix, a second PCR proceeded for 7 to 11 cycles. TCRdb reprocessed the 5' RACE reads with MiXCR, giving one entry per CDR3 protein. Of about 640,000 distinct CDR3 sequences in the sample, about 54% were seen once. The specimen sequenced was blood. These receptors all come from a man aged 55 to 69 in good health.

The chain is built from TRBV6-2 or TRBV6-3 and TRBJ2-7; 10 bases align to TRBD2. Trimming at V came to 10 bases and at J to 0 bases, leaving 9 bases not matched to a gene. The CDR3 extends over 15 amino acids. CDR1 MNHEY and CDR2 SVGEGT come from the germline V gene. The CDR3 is CAIEKRGGSSYEQYF. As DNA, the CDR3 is TGTGCCATCGAAAAGCGGGGGGGGAGCTCCTACGAGCAGTACTTC.

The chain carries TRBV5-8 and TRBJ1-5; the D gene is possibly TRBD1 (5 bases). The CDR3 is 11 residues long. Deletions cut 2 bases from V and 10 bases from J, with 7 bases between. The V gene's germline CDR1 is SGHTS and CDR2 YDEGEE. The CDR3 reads CASSFRGPQHF. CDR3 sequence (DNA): TGTGCCAGCAGCTTTAGGGGACCCCAGCATTTT.

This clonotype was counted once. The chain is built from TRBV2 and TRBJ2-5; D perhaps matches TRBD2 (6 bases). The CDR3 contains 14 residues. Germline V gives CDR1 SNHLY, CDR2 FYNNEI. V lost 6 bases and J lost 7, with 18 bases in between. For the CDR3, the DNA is TGTGCCAGCAGGGGACTTCTAGGGGTGTGGACCCAGTACTTC. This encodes CASRGLLGVWTQYF.

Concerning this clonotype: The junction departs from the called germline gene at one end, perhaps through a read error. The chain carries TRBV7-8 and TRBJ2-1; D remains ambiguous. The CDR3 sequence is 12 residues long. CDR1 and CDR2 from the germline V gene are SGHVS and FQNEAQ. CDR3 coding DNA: TGTGCCGGCAGCCCGGATTCTAGTGAGCAGTTCTTC. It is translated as CAGSPDSSEQFF.

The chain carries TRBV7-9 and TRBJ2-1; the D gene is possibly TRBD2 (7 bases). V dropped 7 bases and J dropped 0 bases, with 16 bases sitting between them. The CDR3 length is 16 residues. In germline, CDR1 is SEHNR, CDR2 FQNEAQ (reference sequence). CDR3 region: CASIKGGGGSYNEQFF. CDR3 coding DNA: TGTGCCAGCATTAAAGGAGGGGGGGGCTCCTACAATGAGCAGTTCTTC. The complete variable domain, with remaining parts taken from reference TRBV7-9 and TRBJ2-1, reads DTGVSQNPRHKITKRGQNVTFRCDPISEHNRLYWYRQTLGQGPEFLTYFQNEAQLEKSRLLSDRFSAERPKGSFSTLEIQRTEQGDSAMYLCASIKGGGGSYNEQFFGPGTRLTVL.

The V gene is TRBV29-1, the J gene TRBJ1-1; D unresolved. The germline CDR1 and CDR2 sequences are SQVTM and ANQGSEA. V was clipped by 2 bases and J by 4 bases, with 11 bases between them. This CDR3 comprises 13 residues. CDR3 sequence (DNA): TGCAGCGTTGAACTGTCAAAGGGCACTGAAGCTTTCTTT. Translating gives CSVELSKGTEAFF.

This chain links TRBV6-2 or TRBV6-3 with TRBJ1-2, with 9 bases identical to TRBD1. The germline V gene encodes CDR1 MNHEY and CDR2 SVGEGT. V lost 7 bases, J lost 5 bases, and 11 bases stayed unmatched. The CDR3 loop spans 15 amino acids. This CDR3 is CASTDTGGLEYGYTF. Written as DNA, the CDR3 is TGTGCCAGCACTGACACAGGGGGCCTTGAGTATGGCTACACCTTC.

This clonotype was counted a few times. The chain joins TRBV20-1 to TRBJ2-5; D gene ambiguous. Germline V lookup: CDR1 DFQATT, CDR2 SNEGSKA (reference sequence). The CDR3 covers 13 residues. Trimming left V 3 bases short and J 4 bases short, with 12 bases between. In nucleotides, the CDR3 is TGCAGTGCTAGGAGTCCCGGAATAGAGACCCAGTACTTC. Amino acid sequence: CSARSPGIETQYF.

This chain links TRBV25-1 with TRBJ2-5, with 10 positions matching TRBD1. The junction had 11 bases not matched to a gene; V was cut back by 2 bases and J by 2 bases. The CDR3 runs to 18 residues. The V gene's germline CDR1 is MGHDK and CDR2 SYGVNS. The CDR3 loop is CASSEDRDRGEEQETQYF. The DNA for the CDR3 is TGTGCCAGCAGTGAAGACCGGGACAGGGGAGAGGAACAAGAGACCCAGTACTTC.

The CDR3 nucleotides read TGTGCCAGCAGGCCCTGGACAGGGGGCTACACCTTC. As protein: CASRPWTGGYTF. The V and J genes are TRBV12-3 or TRBV12-4 and TRBJ1-2; 8 bases map to TRBD1. The CDR3 has 12 amino acids. V lost 6 bases and J lost 8; bases outside the gene matches: 5.

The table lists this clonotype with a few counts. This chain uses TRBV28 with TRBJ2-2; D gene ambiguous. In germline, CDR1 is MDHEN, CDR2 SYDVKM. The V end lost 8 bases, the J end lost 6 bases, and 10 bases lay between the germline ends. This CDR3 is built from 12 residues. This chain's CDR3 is CASLEDAGELFF. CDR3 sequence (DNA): TGTGCCAGCCTGGAAGATGCCGGGGAGCTGTTTTTT.

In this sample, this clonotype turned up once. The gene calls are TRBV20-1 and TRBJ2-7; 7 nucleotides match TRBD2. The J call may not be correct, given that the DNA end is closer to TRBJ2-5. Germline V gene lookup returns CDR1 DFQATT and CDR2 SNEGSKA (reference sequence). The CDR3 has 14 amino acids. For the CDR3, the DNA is TGCAGTGCTAGAGGATCGCCGGGAGGCGAGACCCAGTACTTC. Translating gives CSARGSPGGETQYF.

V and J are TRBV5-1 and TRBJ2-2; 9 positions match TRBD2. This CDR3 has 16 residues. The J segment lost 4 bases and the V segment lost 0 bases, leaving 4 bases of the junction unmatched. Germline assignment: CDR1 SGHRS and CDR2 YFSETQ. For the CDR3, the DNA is TGCGCCAGCAGCTTGGAGACTAGCGGCGGCACCGGGGAGCTGTTTTTT. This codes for CASSLETSGGTGELFF.

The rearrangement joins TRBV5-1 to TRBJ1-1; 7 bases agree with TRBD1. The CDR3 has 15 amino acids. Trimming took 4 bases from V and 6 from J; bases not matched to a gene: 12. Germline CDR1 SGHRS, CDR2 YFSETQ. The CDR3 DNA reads TGCGCCAGCAGCCCGGGGACAGCCCCGGCGGCTGAAGCTTTCTTT. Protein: CASSPGTAPAAEAFF.

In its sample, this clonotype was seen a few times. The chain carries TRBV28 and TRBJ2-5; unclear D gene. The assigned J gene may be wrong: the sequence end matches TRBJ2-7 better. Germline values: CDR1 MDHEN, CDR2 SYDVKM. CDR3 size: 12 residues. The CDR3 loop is CASSLPGDEQYF. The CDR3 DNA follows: TGTGCCAGCAGCCTTCCAGGAGACGAGCAGTACTTC.

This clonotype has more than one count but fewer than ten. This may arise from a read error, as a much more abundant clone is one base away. For the CDR3, the DNA is TGTGCCAGCAGCTTAGCGGGGGGGGCCGGATTCAATGAGCAGTACTTC. Protein: CASSLAGGAGFNEQYF. This rearrangement joins TRBV7-2 to TRBJ2-7, with D possibly matching TRBD2 (7 bases). V was trimmed by 0 bases and J by 7 bases, leaving 19 bases between them. The CDR3 loop spans 16 amino acids. From germline, CDR1 is SGHTA and CDR2 FQGNSA.

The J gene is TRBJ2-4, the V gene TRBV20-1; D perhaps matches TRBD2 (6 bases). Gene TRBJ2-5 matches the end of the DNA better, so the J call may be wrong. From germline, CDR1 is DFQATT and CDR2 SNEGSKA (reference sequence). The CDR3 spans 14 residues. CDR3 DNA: TGCAGTGCTAGAGGGAGGACTAACCAAGAGACCCAGTACTTC. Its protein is CSARGRTNQETQYF.